This T cell receptor (beta chain) appears in the sequencing data of a study of cytomegalovirus exposure and HLA in healthy donors. Study-level background: From 150 million to 200 million T cells, an earlier analysis saw roughly 120 million unique TCR beta sequences. Within an early data release were about 85 million unique TCRs drawn from HLA-typed donors.

It was with 60 Vbeta and 13 Jbeta primers that the PCR ran. Sequencing was performed with immunoSEQ multiplex PCR; in TCRdb, only in-frame clones are kept and a portion is missing. The profile shows about 92,000 clones, 70% to 90% of them singletons. With V trimmed by 2 bases and J by 3 bases, 2 bases remained unmatched. From germline, CDR1 is MDHEN and CDR2 SYDVKM. The CDR3 has 15 amino acids. On this clone itself: The antigen remains undetermined.

Overall study results and limits: The authors confirmed in vitro that a few CMV-associated chains were specific for CMV antigens.

This clonotype was sampled from a woman between 18 and 29 years old in good health and CMV-seropositive. This chain links TRBV28 with TRBJ1-2, with 11 bases that match TRBD1. Sequencing input: PBMCs. CDR3 region: CASSLGQGADYGYTF. The CDR3 DNA reads TGTGCCAGCAGTTTAGGACAGGGGGCCGACTATGGCTACACCTTC.